This T cell receptor (beta chain) was found in a study of T-cell reconstitution after alpha-beta-depleted transplantation in children. The ends were cut back, 6 bases at V and 8 bases at J, with 11 bases in the middle. CDR3 length equals 12 residues. CDR1 is ENHRY and CDR2 is SYGVKD in the germline V gene. During its preparation, the TCRbeta library received unique molecular identifiers. TCRdb analysed the PCR reads with MiXCR anew, one entry per CDR3 protein. Of fewer than 550,000 distinct CDR3 sequences listed, over 9.5% are singletons. Study findings and constraints: Newly made T cells mostly supplied T-cell counts and diversity one year after transplant. About two months after transplant, alpha-beta T cells reportedly came from several hundred expanded graft clones. At day 60, the high TCRbeta diversity found in some patients originated from recipient T cells and thymic progenitors that had survived.

This clonotype was detected ten times or more. As yet, its antigen is unknown. The chain links TRBV10-3 to TRBJ2-1; D unresolved. The sequenced sample was PBMCs, obtained before TCRalphabeta/CD19-depleted stem cell transplant. The TCR originated in a child aged 2 to 10 with inherited bone marrow failure, due to receive a stem cell transplant. The CDR3 nucleotides are TGTGCCATCAGCTTCGGGCGTGATGAGCAGTTCTTC. Protein product: CAISFGRDEQFF.